This T cell receptor beta chain was retrieved from a study of blood T cell repertoires in COVID-19. In the original processing: Nucleated cell number was recorded as an estimate derived from reference gene primer amplification. Here immunoSEQ multiplex PCR was the method, and the copy in TCRdb shows in-frame clones only, minus some. The DNA gave D and trimming, while V, J and clone size come from that table. The repertoire consists of 130,000 or so clones, with 86% occurring once and the leading ten covering roughly 8%. Germline CDR1 MNHEY, CDR2 SVGEGT. The CDR3 is 13 amino acids. Trimming took 2 bases from V and 5 from J, leaving 9 bases between them.

V usage is TRBV6-2 or TRBV6-3 and J usage is TRBJ1-1, with unresolved D. Sequenced: peripheral blood. The receptor was isolated from a woman aged 55-69 years with acute or convalescent COVID-19. The CDR3 nucleotides read TGTGCCAGCAGTTACCTGTTTTCGACTGAAGCTTTCTTT. This codes for CASSYLFSTEAFF.